The 11 T cell receptor beta chains below all came from one sample that was sequenced in a study of shared clonotypes between healthy human individuals. Some clones are missing from TCRdb's copy, which holds only in-frame ones; the method was immunoSEQ multiplex PCR. The sample holds roughly 760,000 clones, approximately 79% seen once. Sequencing was done on a sample of memory CD4+ T cells sorted from blood. The subset: CD45RA-negative fraction. Receptors originate from a woman between 25 and 40 years old in good health.

V usage is TRBV19 and J usage is TRBJ1-3; D not resolved. The CDR3 has 17 amino acids. Germline CDR1 and CDR2: LNHDA and SQIVND (reference sequence). With 0 bases removed from V and 1 base from J, the gap between germline ends came to 13 bases. The CDR3 is CASSIDPQDASGNTIYF. The CDR3 coding sequence is TGTGCCAGTAGTATAGATCCTCAGGACGCTTCTGGAAACACCATATATTTT. The variable domain in full, with the rest retrieved from reference TRBV19 and TRBJ1-3, is DGGITQSPKYLFRKEGQNVTLSCEQNLNHDAMYWYRQDPGQGLRLIYYSQIVNDFQKGDIAEGYSVSREKKESFPLTVTSAQKNPTAFYLCASSIDPQDASGNTIYFGEGSWLTVV.

The chain carries TRBV19 and TRBJ1-3, with D maybe TRBD1 (6 bases). This CDR3 spans 11 amino acids. Germline V CDR1 and CDR2: LNHDA, SQIVND (reference sequence). The germline V and J ends were trimmed by 7 bases and 14 bases, with 15 bases remaining between them. This CDR3 is CASTNGQYLYF. DNA of the CDR3: TGTGCCAGTACCAACGGACAGTACTTATATTTT.

The V and J genes are TRBV5-1 and TRBJ2-5; 9 bases agree with TRBD1. V lost 0 bases, J lost 5 bases, and 5 bases stayed unmatched. The CDR3 spans 15 residues. Germline lookup yields CDR1 SGHRS and CDR2 YFSETQ. CDR3 residues: CASSLGQGGIETQYF. The CDR3 region has the DNA TGCGCCAGCAGCTTGGGACAGGGGGGGATTGAGACCCAGTACTTC.

CDR3 protein: CASSEQGSYEQYF. The CDR3 DNA reads TGTGCCAGCAGTGAACAGGGTTCTTACGAGCAGTACTTC. This chain connects TRBV25-1 to TRBJ2-5; D is perhaps TRBD1 (5 bases). Matching the DNA end better, TRBJ2-7 makes the J call doubtful. The CDR3 runs to 13 residues. The germline CDR1 and CDR2 sequences are MGHDK and SYGVNS.

The rearrangement uses TRBV6-6 and TRBJ2-7; TRBD1 matches at 9 bases. V trimming: 5 bases; J trimming: 3 bases; junction bases outside the gene matches: 8. The germline gives CDR1 MNHNY, CDR2 SVGAGI (reference sequence). The CDR3 runs to 15 residues. CDR3 nucleotides: TGTGCCAGCAGTACAACAAAGACAGGGGGCTACGAGCAGTACTTC. It is translated as CASSTTKTGGYEQYF.

The V gene is TRBV5-1, the J gene TRBJ2-7; 7 nucleotides agree with TRBD1. Germline trimming cut 4 bases from V and 3 bases from J; bases unmatched to any gene: 7. Germline values: CDR1 SGHRS, CDR2 YFSETQ. The CDR3 totals 14 residues. CDR3 in DNA: TGCGCCAGCAGCATTGACAGGGTTAGCTACGAGCAGTACTTC. Amino acids: CASSIDRVSYEQYF.

The chain has TRBV19 and TRBJ2-1; 7 bases agree with TRBD1. The CDR3 extends over 15 amino acids. The J segment lost 0 bases and the V segment lost 4 bases, leaving 3 bases of the junction unmatched. The germline gives CDR1 LNHDA, CDR2 SQIVND (reference sequence). The CDR3 sequence is CASSTQGSSYNEQFF. Here the CDR3 DNA reads TGTGCCAGTAGTACACAGGGGAGCTCCTACAATGAGCAGTTCTTC.

In this sample, this clone turned up a few times. The rearrangement joins TRBV4-2 to TRBJ1-2; 9 bases map to TRBD1. The V gene end was trimmed by 2 bases and the J gene end by 4 bases; junction bases not matched to a gene: 5. Germline V gene sequence: CDR1 LGHNA, CDR2 YNFKEQ. The CDR3 spans 15 residues. The CDR3 sequence is CASSQTGGVFYGYTF. DNA of the CDR3: TGTGCCAGCAGCCAAACAGGGGGCGTCTTCTATGGCTACACCTTC.

About this clone: This likely stems from a read error, as it lies one base from a far larger clone. The chain recombines TRBV5-6 with TRBJ2-1; D is unresolved. The CDR3 contains 16 residues. Germline V gives CDR1 SGHDT, CDR2 YYEEEE. Trimming took off 0 bases at V and 5 bases at J, with 15 bases between the two ends. The DNA of the CDR3 is TGTGCCAGCAGCTTGGTGTCTTTGGGGTCCAACAATGAGCAGTTCTTC. Residues: CASSLVSLGSNNEQFF.

V usage is TRBV7-9 and J usage is TRBJ2-6; D not certain. This CDR3 has 14 residues. With 10 bases removed from V and 0 bases from J, the gap between germline ends came to 10 bases. Germline V gene lookup returns CDR1 SEHNR and CDR2 FQNEAQ (reference sequence). The CDR3 loop reads CATEGYSGANVLTF. DNA for the CDR3: TGTGCCACCGAAGGGTACTCTGGGGCCAACGTCCTGACTTTC.

The chain joins TRBV7-8 to TRBJ2-7, with 8 bases identical to TRBD2. Unmatched junction bases numbered 5, after V lost 1 base and J lost 0 bases. The CDR3 runs to 16 residues. Germline V gene lookup returns CDR1 SGHVS and CDR2 FQNEAQ. The CDR3 spells CASSLVGGRSSYEQYF. The CDR3 DNA follows: TGTGCCAGCAGCTTAGTTGGCGGGAGGAGCTCCTACGAGCAGTACTTC.